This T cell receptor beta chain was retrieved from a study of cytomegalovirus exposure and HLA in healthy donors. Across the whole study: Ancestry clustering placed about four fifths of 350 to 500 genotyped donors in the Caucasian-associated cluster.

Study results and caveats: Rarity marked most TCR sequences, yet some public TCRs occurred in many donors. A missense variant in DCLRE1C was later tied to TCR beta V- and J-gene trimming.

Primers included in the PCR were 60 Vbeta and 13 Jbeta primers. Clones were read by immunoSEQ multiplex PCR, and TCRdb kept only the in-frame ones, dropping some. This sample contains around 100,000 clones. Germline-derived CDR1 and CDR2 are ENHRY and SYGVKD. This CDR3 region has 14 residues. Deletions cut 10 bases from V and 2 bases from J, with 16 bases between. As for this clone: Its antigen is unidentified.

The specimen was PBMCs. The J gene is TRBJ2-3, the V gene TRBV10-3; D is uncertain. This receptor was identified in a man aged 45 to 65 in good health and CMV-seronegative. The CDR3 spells CATLSEQATDTQYF. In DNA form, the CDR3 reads TGTGCCACCCTCTCCGAGCAGGCCACAGATACGCAGTATTTT.